This T cell receptor (beta chain) comes out of a study of neurological immune-mediated disorders. The CDR3 covers 13 residues. V lost 3 bases and J 4 bases, leaving 10 bases between the germline ends. Looked up from germline, CDR1 is SGHRS and CDR2 is YFSETQ. In this sample, this clonotype turned up many times. TCRdb recomputed calls from the 5' RACE reads with MiXCR, one row per CDR3 protein. The table shows 45,000 to 55,000 distinct CDR3 sequences, with approximately 3.9% occurring only once. This TCR was recovered from a man between 60 and 75 years old with multiple sclerosis. The chain has TRBV5-1 and TRBJ1-2; no clear D gene. Source material: PBMCs. The CDR3 nucleotides read TGCGCCAGCAGCTCTGCAGGCTCCTATGGCTACACCTTC. It codes for CASSSAGSYGYTF.